The rows below give T cell receptor beta chains drawn from one sample of a study of cytomegalovirus exposure and HLA in healthy donors. TCRdb's table, derived via immunoSEQ multiplex PCR, lists solely in-frame clones and lacks some. The data contain 55,000 to 85,000 clones, approximately 90% of them seen just once; the ten biggest clones take up just under 2%. Material: PBMCs. The receptor source for this set is a woman in her 30s in good health and CMV-seronegative. CDR3s include the opening cysteine and the closing phenylalanine or tryptophan.

V gene	J gene	CDR3 protein
TRBV7-9	TRBJ2-7	CSSSLEARGQYF
TRBV29-1	TRBJ1-6	CSVGGGGNSPLHF
TRBV21-1	TRBJ2-3	CASNYGQAGLAGLVDTQYF
TRBV6-5	TRBJ2-7	CASSHTRSSYEQYF
TRBV7-3	TRBJ1-1	CASSLLGFNTEAFF
TRBV11-3	TRBJ1-4	CASSPGGSNEKLFF
TRBV5-1	TRBJ2-5	CASSLGQETQYF
TRBV20-1	TRBJ2-1	CSARGQWEQFF
TRBV16	TRBJ1-1	CASSQLGVRNQEAFF
TRBV9	TRBJ2-5	CASSVESEGAQYF
TRBV18	TRBJ1-5	CASSHGQGSQPQHF
TRBV7-3	TRBJ2-1	CASGSGNEQFF
TRBV29-1	TRBJ1-4	CSAGGVNEKLFF
TRBV27	TRBJ2-1	CASSGQGQYNEQFF
TRBV19	TRBJ1-2	CASSMDDPGWLRGYTF
TRBV5-6	TRBJ2-7	CASSTTTEYEQYF
TRBV19	NA	CATRLAGGVVYEQYF
TRBV29-1	TRBJ2-7	CSASKGASYEQYF
TRBV5-1	TRBJ2-7	CARPGLRRTYEQYF
TRBV7-2	TRBJ2-3	CASSRSGQGTDTQYF
TRBV10-3	TRBJ1-2	CAISESGTDYGYTF
TRBV7-2	NA	CASSSPGHPYEQYF
TRBV2	TRBJ2-7	CASSERGRTSYEQYF